The 28 T cell receptor beta chains given below trace back to one sample, sequenced in a study of PD-L1 blockade in urothelial cancer. The method was immunoSEQ multiplex PCR; TCRdb's version includes in-frame clones alone and lacks a portion of them. The sample holds roughly 26,000 clones, 75% to 90% seen once. The source material was PBMCs, sampled around atezolizumab (anti-PD-L1) treatment. These receptors were taken from a man aged 60 to 75 with urothelial cancer.

The chain joins TRBV5-4 to TRBJ2-3; tentative D call: TRBD2 (5 bases). With 6 bases removed from V and 3 bases from J, the gap between germline ends came to 17 bases. The CDR3 runs 15 residues. Per germline, CDR1 SGHNT and CDR2 YYREEE (reference sequence). As DNA, the CDR3 is TGTGCCAGCACCGCCGGACCCGGAGGTACAGATACGCAGTATTTT. It encodes CASTAGPGGTDTQYF. Full variable domain (missing parts from reference TRBV5-4 and TRBJ2-3): ETGVTQSPTHLIKTRGQQVTLRCSSQSGHNTVSWYQQALGQGPQFIFQYYREEENGRGNFPPRFSGLQFPNYSSELNVNALELDDSALYLCASTAGPGGTDTQYFGPGTRLTVL.

The rearrangement joins TRBV7-9 to TRBJ2-7; 8 bases match TRBD1. CDR3 size: 16 residues. V lost 4 bases and J lost 5; bases outside the gene matches: 13. CDR1 and CDR2 from the germline V gene are SEHNR and FQNEAQ (reference sequence). CDR3 protein: CASSYQTGTGTHEQYF. The DNA of the CDR3 is TGTGCCAGCAGCTACCAAACCGGGACAGGAACCCACGAGCAGTACTTC. Complete variable domain (other parts from reference TRBV7-9 and TRBJ2-7): DTGVSQNPRHKITKRGQNVTFRCDPISEHNRLYWYRQTLGQGPEFLTYFQNEAQLEKSRLLSDRFSAERPKGSFSTLEIQRTEQGDSAMYLCASSYQTGTGTHEQYFGPGTRLTVT.

The chain joins TRBV6-6 to TRBJ2-5; D perhaps matches TRBD1 (6 bases). The V end lost 4 bases, the J end lost 4 bases, and 7 bases lay between the germline ends. This CDR3 spans 12 amino acids. The germline V gene encodes CDR1 MNHNY and CDR2 SVGAGI (reference sequence). The CDR3 reads CASSLQGETQYF. In DNA form, the CDR3 reads TGTGCCAGCAGTTTACAGGGAGAGACCCAGTACTTC.

This chain links TRBV5-4 with TRBJ2-2, with 8 nucleotides matching TRBD1. Germline loops: CDR1 SGHNT, CDR2 YYREEE (reference sequence). The CDR3 spans 14 residues. The V segment lost 4 bases and the J segment 6 bases; nucleotides outside the gene matches: 5. This CDR3 is CASSSTQGAGELFF. The CDR3 nucleotides read TGTGCCAGCAGCAGTACACAGGGGGCCGGGGAGCTGTTTTTT.

The rearrangement joins TRBV19 to TRBJ2-5; a weak D match, TRBD1 (6 bases). This CDR3 has 17 residues. V gave up 3 bases and J gave up 2 bases, with 19 bases separating them. Germline-derived CDR1 and CDR2 are LNHDA and SQIVND (reference sequence). The CDR3 loop reads CASSIVVMTGRQETQYF. The DNA of the CDR3 is TGTGCCAGTAGTATTGTTGTGATGACAGGCCGTCAAGAGACCCAGTACTTC. The full variable domain, with the rest looked up from reference TRBV19 and TRBJ2-5, is DGGITQSPKYLFRKEGQNVTLSCEQNLNHDAMYWYRQDPGQGLRLIYYSQIVNDFQKGDIAEGYSVSREKKESFPLTVTSAQKNPTAFYLCASSIVVMTGRQETQYFGPGTRLLVL.

The chain recombines TRBV5-5 with TRBJ1-2, with D unresolved. The CDR3 has 12 residues. Trimming cost V 0 bases and J 8 bases, with 8 bases left between them. Germline V gene data show CDR1 as SGHKS and CDR2 as YYEKEE (reference sequence). The CDR3 here is CASSLDIGGYTF. In DNA form, the CDR3 reads TGTGCCAGCAGCTTGGATATCGGGGGCTACACCTTC.

This sequence joins TRBV9 and TRBJ2-2, with a weak D call TRBD1 (6 bases). This CDR3 is 16 amino acids long. V gave up 4 bases and J gave up 5 bases, with 18 bases separating them. Germline V gives CDR1 SGDLS, CDR2 YYNGEE. CDR3: CASSRPWDTMTGELFF. The DNA of the CDR3 is TGTGCCAGCAGCCGCCCGTGGGACACAATGACCGGGGAGCTGTTTTTT.

About this clone: At one end the junction does not follow the germline gene, possibly because of a read error. J is TRBJ2-7 and V is TRBV10-1, with 9 bases identical to TRBD1. The CDR3 consists of 14 residues. Germline CDR1 and CDR2: WNHNN and SYGVQD (reference sequence). CDR3 bases: TGCGCCAGCAGTGTACAGGGGGCCTCCAACGAGCAGTACTTC. Translating gives CASSVQGASNEQYF.

V is TRBV30 and J is TRBJ2-5; possibly TRBD1 for D (6 bases). V was shortened by 3 bases and J by 5 bases, with 10 bases between the two germline ends. The CDR3 extends over 12 amino acids. Germline CDR1 is GTSNPN and CDR2 is SVGIG (reference sequence). CDR3 loop: CAWSRGGETQYF. The CDR3 DNA follows: TGTGCCTGGAGCAGGGGTGGGGAGACCCAGTACTTC. Using reference TRBV30 and TRBJ2-5 for the parts outside the CDR3, the full variable domain is SQTIHQWPATLVQPVGSPLSLECTVEGTSNPNLYWYRQAAGRGLQLLFYSVGIGQISSEVPQNLSASRPQDRQFILSSKKLLLSDSGFYLCAWSRGGETQYFGPGTRLLVL.

This sequence joins TRBV20-1 and TRBJ1-2; D is perhaps TRBD1 (5 bases). The CDR3 runs 11 residues. Trimming shortened V by 1 base and J by 7 bases, and 7 bases separated the two germline ends. Germline V gives CDR1 DFQATT, CDR2 SNEGSKA (reference sequence). CDR3 sequence reads: CSARVGPGYTF. The CDR3 bases are TGCAGTGCTAGAGTGGGGCCTGGCTACACCTTC.

This chain connects TRBV10-3 to TRBJ2-5; TRBD1 agrees at 7 bases. Trimming removed 6 bases from V and 5 bases from J; junction bases left unmatched: 6. CDR1 and CDR2 (germline): ENHRY, SYGVKD. The CDR3 runs 13 residues. The CDR3 region has the DNA TGTGCCATCAGGGGACAGTTAATGGAGACCCAGTACTTC. This sequence encodes CAIRGQLMETQYF.

Only one count was recorded for this clone. This sequence joins TRBV18 and TRBJ2-5, with 7 bases that match TRBD1. V dropped 2 bases and J dropped 2; count of bases not matched to a gene: 5. Germline CDR1 KGHSH, CDR2 LQKENI. This CDR3 region has 15 residues. This chain's CDR3 is CASSPSSGQQETQYF. CDR3 DNA: TGTGCCAGCTCACCATCTTCGGGACAGCAAGAGACCCAGTACTTC. The full variable domain, its missing parts supplied by reference TRBV18 and TRBJ2-5, is NAGVMQNPRHLVRRRGQEARLRCSPMKGHSHVYWYRQLPEEGLKFMVYLQKENIIDESGMPKERFSAEFPKEGPSILRIQQVVRGDSAAYFCASSPSSGQQETQYFGPGTRLLVL.

This chain uses TRBV7-2 with TRBJ1-5, with D possibly matching TRBD1 (6 bases). Trimming pared 1 base from V and 2 bases from J, leaving 9 bases between. The germline CDR1 and CDR2 sequences are SGHTA and FQGNSA. This CDR3 comprises 15 residues. CDR3 coding DNA: TGTGCCAGCAGCTTAGAGGCAGGGGGCAATCAGCCCCAGCATTTT. It is translated as CASSLEAGGNQPQHF.

The CDR3 here is CASSSRPDREPYGYTF. In nucleotides, the CDR3 is TGTGCCAGCAGCAGCCGACCAGACAGGGAGCCCTATGGCTACACCTTC. The chain uses TRBV7-9 and TRBJ1-2, with 7 bases identical to TRBD1. The CDR3 is 16 amino acids. Germline V gene data show CDR1 as SEHNR and CDR2 as FQNEAQ (reference sequence). The V and J ends lost 5 bases and 4 bases, in that order; junction bases with no gene match: 13.

The chain has TRBV6-1 and TRBJ2-4; D might be TRBD2 (6 bases). The V gene's germline CDR1 is MNHNS and CDR2 SASEGT. The length of the CDR3 is 14 residues. Trimming shortened V by 6 bases and J by 6 bases, and 15 bases separated the two germline ends. CDR3 loop: CASRPRGAGNIQYF. In DNA form, the CDR3 reads TGTGCCAGCAGGCCCCGCGGGGCGGGAAACATTCAGTACTTC.

This clone showed up just a few times. The chain is built from TRBV7-8 and TRBJ1-2; D uncertain. The CDR3 spans 14 residues. CDR1 is SGHVS, CDR2 FQNEAQ, per germline. Trimming stripped 1 base from V and 0 bases from J, with 6 bases between. In DNA, the CDR3 is TGTGCCAGCAGCTTAGATTTAGCTAACTATGGCTACACCTTC. Translation: CASSLDLANYGYTF.

This clone was seen a handful of times. The chain carries TRBV5-4 and TRBJ1-5, with a weak D call TRBD1 (5 bases). This CDR3 contains 17 residues. V was shortened by 4 bases and J by 0 bases, with 17 bases between the two germline ends. From germline, CDR1 is SGHNT and CDR2 YYREEE (reference sequence). As DNA, the CDR3 is TGTGCCAGCAGCGATGGGGGGACGGCCGGTAGCAATCAGCCCCAGCATTTT. This translates into CASSDGGTAGSNQPQHF.

This clone showed up just once. The chain combines TRBV5-5 with TRBJ2-1; 13 nucleotides line up with TRBD2. The germline V gene encodes CDR1 SGHKS and CDR2 YYEKEE (reference sequence). The junction had 6 bases not matched to a gene; V was cut back by 4 bases and J by 5 bases. This CDR3 is built from 16 residues. CDR3 nucleotides: TGTGCCAGCAGCGTGACTAGCGGGAGGCCCCACAATGAGCAGTTCTTC. Translation gives CASSVTSGRPHNEQFF. The whole variable domain, filled in from reference TRBV5-5 and TRBJ2-1, reads DAGVTQSPTHLIKTRGQQVTLRCSPISGHKSVSWYQQVLGQGPQFIFQYYEKEERGRGNFPDRFSARQFPNYSSELNVNALLLGDSALYLCASSVTSGRPHNEQFFGPGTRLTVL.

This chain uses TRBV6-1 with TRBJ1-2, with unresolved D. The V end was cut by 5 bases, the J end by 7 bases, with 8 bases between. This CDR3 has 11 residues. The germline V gene encodes CDR1 MNHNS and CDR2 SASEGT. CDR3 nucleotide sequence: TGTGCCAGCAGTCCTACCCCTGGCTACACCTTC. Translation: CASSPTPGYTF.

The chain employs TRBV13 and TRBJ2-1; the match to TRBD2 covers 12 bases. Trimming at V came to 5 bases and at J to 3 bases, leaving 2 bases not matched to a gene. This CDR3 has 15 amino acids. The V gene's germline CDR1 is PRHDT and CDR2 FYEKMQ (reference sequence). The CDR3 sequence: CASSLAGGLYNEQFF. CDR3 DNA sequence: TGTGCCAGCAGCCTAGCGGGAGGGCTCTACAATGAGCAGTTCTTC.

This sequence joins TRBV27 and TRBJ2-3; D gene unclear. V gave up 6 bases and J gave up 1 base, with 14 bases separating them. Per the germline V gene, CDR1 is MNHEY and CDR2 is SMNVEV (reference sequence). The CDR3 sequence is 15 residues long. The CDR3 sequence: CASRSRFMGTDTQYF. The CDR3 bases are TGTGCCAGCAGGTCTAGATTCATGGGCACAGATACGCAGTATTTT.

V gene TRBV7-9 combines with J gene TRBJ1-3; D is possibly TRBD1 (5 bases). CDR3 length: 14 amino acids. Germline V gives CDR1 SEHNR, CDR2 FQNEAQ (reference sequence). Trimming stripped 4 bases from V and 4 bases from J, with 11 bases between. CDR3 protein: CASSWGENGNTIYF. The CDR3 DNA is TGTGCCAGCAGCTGGGGCGAAAACGGAAACACCATATATTTT. Complete variable domain (other parts from reference TRBV7-9 and TRBJ1-3): DTGVSQNPRHKITKRGQNVTFRCDPISEHNRLYWYRQTLGQGPEFLTYFQNEAQLEKSRLLSDRFSAERPKGSFSTLEIQRTEQGDSAMYLCASSWGENGNTIYFGEGSWLTVV.

This chain joins TRBV2 and TRBJ1-1; 12 bases are a match to TRBD1. Germline CDR1 reads SNHLY; CDR2 reads FYNNEI. This CDR3 comprises 15 residues. The J segment lost 5 bases and the V segment lost 3 bases, leaving 4 bases of the junction unmatched. As DNA, the CDR3 is TGTGCCAGCAGTGAGCGGGACAGGGGGCGGACTGAAGCTTTCTTT. This translates into CASSERDRGRTEAFF.

The chain links TRBV30 to TRBJ2-1; TRBD2 aligns across 7 bases. Germline CDR1 GTSNPN, CDR2 SVGIG (reference sequence). The CDR3 runs to 15 residues. Losses at the gene ends were 3 bases for V and 8 bases for J; bases not matched to a gene: 13. CDR3 in amino acids: CAWREGSGIRHEQFF. The DNA for the CDR3 is TGTGCCTGGAGGGAGGGAAGCGGGATTAGACATGAGCAGTTCTTC.

The rearrangement joins TRBV6-1 to TRBJ2-7; TRBD1 matches 11 bases. The CDR3 totals 17 residues. V was clipped by 4 bases and J by 1 base; unmatched bases: 9. The germline CDR1 and CDR2 sequences are MNHNS and SASEGT. This CDR3 is CASSGSPGTGGSYEQYF. The CDR3 bases are TGTGCCAGCAGTGGATCCCCCGGGACAGGGGGTTCCTACGAGCAGTACTTC.

The chain is built from TRBV6-1 and TRBJ1-2; TRBD1 matches at 7 bases. The V and J ends lost 5 bases and 1 base, in that order; junction bases with no gene match: 7. The CDR3 has 15 residues. The germline gives CDR1 MNHNS, CDR2 SASEGT. As DNA, the CDR3 is TGTGCCAGCAGTCGAGAGGGACAGAGTAACTATGGCTACACCTTC. This gives the protein CASSREGQSNYGYTF.

The rearrangement uses TRBV19 and TRBJ1-4, with D possibly TRBD1 on 5 matching bases. Per germline, CDR1 LNHDA and CDR2 SQIVND (reference sequence). This CDR3 is built from 16 residues. Trimming removed 3 bases from V and 8 bases from J, with 19 bases in between. CDR3 protein: CASSIRGSAFGEKLFF. CDR3 in DNA: TGTGCCAGTAGTATTCGGGGGAGCGCCTTTGGAGAAAAACTGTTTTTT.

The chain joins TRBV10-3 to TRBJ1-2; D remains ambiguous. V lost 10 bases and J lost 7, with 19 bases in between. In germline, CDR1 is ENHRY, CDR2 SYGVKD. The CDR3 has 13 residues. The CDR3 region is CATMDRSAAGYTF. As DNA, the CDR3 is TGTGCCACCATGGATAGAAGTGCGGCTGGCTACACCTTC.